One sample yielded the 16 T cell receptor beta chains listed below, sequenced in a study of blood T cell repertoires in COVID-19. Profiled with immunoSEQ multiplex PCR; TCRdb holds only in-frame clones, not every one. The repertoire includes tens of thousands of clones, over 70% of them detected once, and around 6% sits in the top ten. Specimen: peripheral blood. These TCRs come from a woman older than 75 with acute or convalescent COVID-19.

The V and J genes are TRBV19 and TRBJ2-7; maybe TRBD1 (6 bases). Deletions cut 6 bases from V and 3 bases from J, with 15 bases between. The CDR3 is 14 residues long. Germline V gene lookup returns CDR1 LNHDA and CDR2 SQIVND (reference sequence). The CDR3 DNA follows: TGTGCCAGTAGAGGGACCCCGGACAGCTACGAGCAGTACTTC. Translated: CASRGTPDSYEQYF.

The CDR3 DNA is TGTGCCAGCAGCGCCGGGACTAGTGGCTACGAGCAGTACTTC. Translating gives CASSAGTSGYEQYF. The rearrangement links TRBV2 to TRBJ2-7; 8 bases map to TRBD2. Looked up from germline, CDR1 is SNHLY and CDR2 is FYNNEI. The V and J ends lost 6 bases and 3 bases, in that order; junction bases with no gene match: 7. The CDR3 consists of 14 residues.

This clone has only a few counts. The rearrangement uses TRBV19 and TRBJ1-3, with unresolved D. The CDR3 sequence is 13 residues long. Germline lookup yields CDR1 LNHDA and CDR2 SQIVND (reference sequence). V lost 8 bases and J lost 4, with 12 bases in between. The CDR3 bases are TGTGCCAGTTCGATAGACAACGGAAACACCATATATTTT. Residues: CASSIDNGNTIYF.

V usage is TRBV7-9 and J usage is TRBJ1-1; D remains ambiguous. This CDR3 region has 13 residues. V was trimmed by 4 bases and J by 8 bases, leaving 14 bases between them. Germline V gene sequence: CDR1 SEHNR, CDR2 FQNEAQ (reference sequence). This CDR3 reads CASSSQARMEAFF. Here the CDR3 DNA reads TGTGCCAGCAGCTCCCAGGCACGCATGGAAGCTTTCTTT.

This chain's CDR3 is CASSSWDSQSPGQYF. The DNA of the CDR3 is TGTGCCAGCAGCTCCTGGGACAGCCAAAGTCCTGGGCAGTACTTC. The chain employs TRBV7-6 and TRBJ2-7, with 7 bases that match TRBD1. CDR3 size: 15 residues. The junction had 15 bases not matched to a gene; V was cut back by 4 bases and J by 9 bases. Germline CDR1 and CDR2: SGHVS and FNYEAQ.

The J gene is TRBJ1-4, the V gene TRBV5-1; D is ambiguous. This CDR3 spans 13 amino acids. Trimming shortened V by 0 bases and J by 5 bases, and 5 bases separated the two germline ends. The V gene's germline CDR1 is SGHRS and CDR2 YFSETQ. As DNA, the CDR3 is TGCGCCAGCAGCTTGGAGCCAAATGAAAAACTGTTTTTT. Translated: CASSLEPNEKLFF.

The CDR3 coding sequence is TGTGCCAGCAGTACAGGGGCGAGCAATCAGCCCCAGCATTTT. Translating gives CASSTGASNQPQHF. The rearrangement joins TRBV7-9 to TRBJ1-5; 7 bases fit TRBD1. The J segment lost 1 base and the V segment lost 6 bases, leaving 3 bases of the junction unmatched. CDR1 is SEHNR and CDR2 is FQNEAQ in the germline V gene (reference sequence). The CDR3 is made up of 14 amino acids. Full variable domain (rest looked up from reference TRBV7-9 and TRBJ1-5): DTGVSQNPRHKITKRGQNVTFRCDPISEHNRLYWYRQTLGQGPEFLTYFQNEAQLEKSRLLSDRFSAERPKGSFSTLEIQRTEQGDSAMYLCASSTGASNQPQHFGDGTRLSIL.

In nucleotides, the CDR3 is TGTGCCAGCGGACAGGGGGCTAACAATCAGCCCCAGCATTTT. It encodes CASGQGANNQPQHF. The chain employs TRBV27 and TRBJ1-5, with TRBD1 identical over 11 bases. V dropped 8 bases and J dropped 3; count of bases not matched to a gene: 3. Germline V CDR1 and CDR2: MNHEY, SMNVEV (reference sequence). The CDR3 has 14 residues.

The CDR3 loop is CASSEDYSGGPLDTQYF. The CDR3 DNA reads TGTGCCAGCAGTGAGGACTATAGCGGGGGGCCGTTGGATACGCAGTATTTT. V gene TRBV6-4 combines with J gene TRBJ2-3, with 10 bases fitting TRBD2. CDR3 length: 17 amino acids. The germline V gene encodes CDR1 MRHNA and CDR2 SNTAGT. J lost 6 bases, V lost 3 bases, and 12 bases had no gene match.

CDR3: CASSFVSNYGYTF. The CDR3 bases are TGTGCCAGCAGCTTTGTCTCTAACTATGGCTACACCTTC. The chain joins TRBV5-4 to TRBJ1-2, with D unresolved. CDR3 length: 13 residues. Germline V gene data show CDR1 as SGHNT and CDR2 as YYREEE (reference sequence). The ends were cut back, 2 bases at V and 0 bases at J, with 5 bases in the middle. The variable domain in full, with the rest retrieved from reference TRBV5-4 and TRBJ1-2, is ETGVTQSPTHLIKTRGQQVTLRCSSQSGHNTVSWYQQALGQGPQFIFQYYREEENGRGNFPPRFSGLQFPNYSSELNVNALELDDSALYLCASSFVSNYGYTFGSGTRLTVV.

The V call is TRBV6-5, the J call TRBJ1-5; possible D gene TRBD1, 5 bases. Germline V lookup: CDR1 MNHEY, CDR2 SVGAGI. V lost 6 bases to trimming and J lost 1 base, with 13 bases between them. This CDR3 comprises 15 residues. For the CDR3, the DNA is TGTGCCAGCAGCCCCCAGAAGGGGAGCAATCAGCCCCAGCATTTT. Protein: CASSPQKGSNQPQHF.

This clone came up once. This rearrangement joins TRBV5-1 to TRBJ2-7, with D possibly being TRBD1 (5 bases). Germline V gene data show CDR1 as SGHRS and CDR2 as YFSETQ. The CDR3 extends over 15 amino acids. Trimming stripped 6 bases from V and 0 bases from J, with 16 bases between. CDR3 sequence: CASNDNGASSYEQYF. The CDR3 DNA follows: TGCGCCAGCAATGACAATGGGGCCTCCTCCTACGAGCAGTACTTC.

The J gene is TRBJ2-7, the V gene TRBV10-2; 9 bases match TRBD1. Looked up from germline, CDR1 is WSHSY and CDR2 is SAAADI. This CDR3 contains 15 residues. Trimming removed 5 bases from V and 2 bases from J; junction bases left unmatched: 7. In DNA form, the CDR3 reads TGCGCCAGCAGTAGTCCCGGGACAGGGACCTACGAGCAGTACTTC. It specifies CASSSPGTGTYEQYF.

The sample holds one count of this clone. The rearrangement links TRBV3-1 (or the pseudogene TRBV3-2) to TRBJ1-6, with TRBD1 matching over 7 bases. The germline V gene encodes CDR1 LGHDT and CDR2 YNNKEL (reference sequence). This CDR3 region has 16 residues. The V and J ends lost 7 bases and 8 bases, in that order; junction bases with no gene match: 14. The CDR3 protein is CASNLLRDSFDSPLHF. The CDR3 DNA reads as TGTGCCAGCAACTTACTCCGGGACAGCTTTGATTCACCCCTCCACTTT.

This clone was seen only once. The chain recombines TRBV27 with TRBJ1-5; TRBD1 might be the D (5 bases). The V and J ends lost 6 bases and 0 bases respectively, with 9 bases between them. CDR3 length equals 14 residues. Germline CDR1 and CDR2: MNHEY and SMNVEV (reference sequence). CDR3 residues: CASRSQASNQPQHF. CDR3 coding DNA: TGTGCCAGCAGGTCACAGGCTAGCAATCAGCCCCAGCATTTT.

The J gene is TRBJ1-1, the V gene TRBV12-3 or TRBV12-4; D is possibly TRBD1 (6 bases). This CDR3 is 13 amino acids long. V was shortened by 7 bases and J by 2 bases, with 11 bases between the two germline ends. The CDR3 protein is CASTLTGNTEAFF. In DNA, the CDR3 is TGTGCCAGCACCCTGACAGGTAACACTGAAGCTTTCTTT.